This T cell receptor (beta chain) is from a study of blood T cells in healthy people across ages. Germline V gene lookup returns CDR1 SGDLS and CDR2 YYNGEE. The CDR3 has 14 amino acids. V was clipped by 0 bases and J by 2 bases, with 7 bases between them. It was with a sample-barcoded 5' primer and a J-beta primer mix that a second PCR of roughly 6 to 12 cycles was run. TCRdb itself ran the 5' RACE reads through MiXCR, one entry per CDR3 protein. The table records 1.5 million to 1.9 million distinct CDR3 sequences, approximately 39% of them present only once. The sample consisted of blood. This sequence joins TRBV9 and TRBJ2-3; D is unresolved. The receptor was derived from a young woman in good health. The CDR3 coding sequence is TGTGCCAGCAGCGTAGCTTTTTTCACAGATACGCAGTATTTT. Protein product: CASSVAFFTDTQYF.